This T cell receptor beta chain was sequenced during a study of T cell responses to AZD1222 COVID-19 vaccine. The repertoire was sequenced with immunoSEQ multiplex PCR; TCRdb's copy has only in-frame clones and lacks some. The sample lists about 130,000 clones, 94% occurring once. Germline CDR1 reads SQVTM; CDR2 reads ANQGSEA. CDR3 size: 12 residues. V lost 8 bases and J lost 6; bases outside the gene matches: 4. This specimen consisted of peripheral blood, obtained on day 0 of AZD1222 vaccination. The chain uses TRBV29-1 and TRBJ2-7, with 13 bases aligning to TRBD2. The source of this sequence is an adult in good health. The CDR3 bases are TGCAGCCTACGACTAGCGGGAGGCGAGCAGTACTTC. As protein: CSLRLAGGEQYF.